This T cell receptor beta chain was sequenced for a study of Ad26.COV2.S vaccination and SARS-CoV-2 variants (dated by TCRdb to about 2021). General notes on the study: Vaccine-arm donors were drawn from COV1001, a multicentre, randomized, double-blind, placebo-controlled phase I-IIa trial of Ad26.COV2.S in healthy adults. The TCR-sequenced set comprised about 32 samples: roughly 19 Ad26.COV2.S vaccine recipients, 5 placebo recipients and 8 SARS-CoV-2 convalescent individuals. Dosing of Ad26.COV2.S was intramuscular, at either 5x10^10 or 1x10^11 viral particles, delivered as one shot or as two shots spaced 56 days apart. Trial participants were randomized into five groups of five, in which low-dose or high-dose Ad26.COV2.S was given once or twice, or placebo was given on both occasions. Throughout the experiments and outcome assessment, investigators stayed blinded to trial group allocation. TCRbeta repertoire sequencing was used to assess the specificity and breadth of SARS-CoV-2-reactive T cell receptors after Ad26.COV2.S vaccination.

On this clone: Which antigen it targets is not known. Per-base qualities were not stored, and no clone one base away is much larger.

The label giving this sample's treatment or condition can be read as: 19 received Ad26.COV2.S at low or high dose, single or two shots; about 5 received placebo; per-sample allocation not given. Repertoires of vaccine and placebo recipients were sequenced from samples taken on day 63 after the first injection. Cohort 1b enrolled 25 to 30 adults aged 18-55 years at a single site in Boston, USA, between 29 July and 7 August 2020. Ad26.COV2.S was a replication-incompetent adenovirus type 26 vector expressing a prefusion-stabilized SARS-CoV-2 spike protein from the original Wuhan strain. Here is what the overall study found, with its caveats: Substantial breadth of spike-specific CD8+ and CD4+ T cell responses was reported after vaccination. Spike-specific TCR breadth was higher in Ad26.COV2.S recipients than in placebo recipients (P = 0.0014). Non-spike TCR breadth was comparable between vaccine and placebo recipients, consistent with the vaccine containing only spike. The study lacked the statistical power to compare responses across vaccine doses or regimens. The authors noted that the TCR breadth and depth analyses may have underestimated total T cell responses.

TCRbeta CDR3 regions were sequenced with the immunoSEQ Assay. After extraction, genomic DNA underwent amplification by bias-controlled multiplex PCR, followed by high-throughput sequencing. Regarding the original processing steps: Collapsing and filtering of sequences were performed to quantify the absolute abundance of each unique TCRbeta CDR3 region. T cell fraction was estimated by normalizing TCRbeta template counts to usable DNA, with usable DNA measured through amplification of reference genes found in all nucleated cells. Repertoire TCRs were annotated as SARS-CoV-2-specific by exact matching of V gene, CDR3 amino acid sequence and J gene to a known reactive TCR set. The reference SARS-CoV-2 TCR set was obtained from MIRA and was filtered for enrichment in COVID-19-positive ImmuneCODE repertoires, whereby public or cross-reactive TCRs were removed. Drawing on the MIRA antigens, annotated TCRs were analysed further at the level of specific ORF or position within ORF. Depth was the summed frequency of annotated unique rearrangements, while breadth was defined as annotated unique rearrangements over total unique productive rearrangements. Two-sided Wilcoxon rank-sum tests were used to compare TCR breadth between groups. The table comes from immuneACCESS by way of TCRdb, which keeps in-frame sequences with V and J called. Part of the clones is missing from these tables; in studies checked, under half for an unresolved V gene and the rest for unknown reasons. That table is the source of V, J and clone size, and D and trimming were worked out from the DNA. Across this sample there are about 320,000 clones, with more than 70% seen only once. The ten largest clones represent around 2% of the sample.

The sequence was collected from a person aged 18-65 years who received the Ad26.COV2.S COVID-19 vaccine or a placebo. Here the sequenced sample was peripheral blood, taken in a trial of Ad26.COV2.S vaccine versus placebo.

The CDR3 here reads CASTVGGSSEKLFF. The nucleotide sequence reads TGTGCCAGCACGGTGGGGGGAAGTAGTGAAAAACTGTTTTTT. The rearrangement joined TRBV6-5 to TRBJ1-4, with TRBD1 tentatively as D gene (5 bases match). Taken from cysteine to phenylalanine, the CDR3 has 14 residues. Only the CDR3 region is kept as DNA, spanning 42 bases read in frame from base 1. Relative to germline, V is 7 bases shorter and J is 7 bases shorter, with 16 bases between their ends. Based on the germline V gene, the CDR1 and CDR2 sequences are MNHEY and SVGAGI.